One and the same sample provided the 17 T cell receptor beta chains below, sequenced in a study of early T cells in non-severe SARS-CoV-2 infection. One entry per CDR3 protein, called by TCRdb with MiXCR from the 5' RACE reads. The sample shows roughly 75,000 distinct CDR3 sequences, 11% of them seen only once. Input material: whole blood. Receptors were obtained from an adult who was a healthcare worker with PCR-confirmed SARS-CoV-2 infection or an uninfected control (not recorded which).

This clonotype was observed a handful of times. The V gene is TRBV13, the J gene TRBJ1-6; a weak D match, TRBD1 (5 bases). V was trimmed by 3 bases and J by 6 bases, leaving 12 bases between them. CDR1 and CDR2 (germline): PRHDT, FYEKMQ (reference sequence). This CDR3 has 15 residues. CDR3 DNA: TGTGCCAGCAGCTTGGGACCGCATCCTAATTCACCCCTCCACTTT. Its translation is CASSLGPHPNSPLHF.

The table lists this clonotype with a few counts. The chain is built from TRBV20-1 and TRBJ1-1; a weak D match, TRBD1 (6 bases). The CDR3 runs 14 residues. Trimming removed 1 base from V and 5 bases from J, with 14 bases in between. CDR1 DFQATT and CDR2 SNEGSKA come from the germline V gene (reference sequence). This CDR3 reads CSARGGAVRTEAFF. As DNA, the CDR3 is TGCAGTGCTAGAGGGGGGGCCGTTCGGACTGAAGCTTTCTTT.

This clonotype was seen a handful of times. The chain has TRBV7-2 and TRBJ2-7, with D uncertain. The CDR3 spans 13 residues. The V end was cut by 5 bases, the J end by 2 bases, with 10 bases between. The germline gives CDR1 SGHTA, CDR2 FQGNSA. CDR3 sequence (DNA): TGTGCCAGCAGCCCGTTTAGGGCCTACGAGCAGTACTTC. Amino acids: CASSPFRAYEQYF.

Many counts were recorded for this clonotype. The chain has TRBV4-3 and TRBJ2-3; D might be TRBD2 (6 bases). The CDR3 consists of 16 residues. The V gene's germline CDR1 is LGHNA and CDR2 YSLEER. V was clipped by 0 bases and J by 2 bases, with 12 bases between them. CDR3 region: CASSQDSGRYTDTQYF. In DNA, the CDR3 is TGCGCCAGCAGCCAAGATTCAGGGAGGTACACAGATACGCAGTATTTT.

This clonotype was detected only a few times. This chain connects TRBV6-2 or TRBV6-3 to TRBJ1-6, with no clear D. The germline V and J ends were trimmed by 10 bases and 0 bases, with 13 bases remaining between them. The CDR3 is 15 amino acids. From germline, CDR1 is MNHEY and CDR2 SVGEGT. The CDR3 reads CATVAASSYNSPLHF. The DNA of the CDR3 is TGTGCCACCGTCGCGGCCAGCTCCTATAATTCACCCCTCCACTTT.

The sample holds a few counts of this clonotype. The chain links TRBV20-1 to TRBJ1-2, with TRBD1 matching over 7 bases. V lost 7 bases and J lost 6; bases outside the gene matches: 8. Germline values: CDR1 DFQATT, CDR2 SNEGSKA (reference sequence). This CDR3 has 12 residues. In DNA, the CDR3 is TGCAGTGGGCAACAGGGGCCGGATGGCTACACCTTC. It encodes CSGQQGPDGYTF.

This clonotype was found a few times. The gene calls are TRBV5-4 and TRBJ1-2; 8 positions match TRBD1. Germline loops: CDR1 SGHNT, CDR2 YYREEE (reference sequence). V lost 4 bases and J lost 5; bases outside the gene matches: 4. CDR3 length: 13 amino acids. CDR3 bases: TGTGCCAGCAGCGGGGACAGGTTGTATGGCTACACCTTC. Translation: CASSGDRLYGYTF. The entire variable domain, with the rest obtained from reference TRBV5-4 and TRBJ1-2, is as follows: ETGVTQSPTHLIKTRGQQVTLRCSSQSGHNTVSWYQQALGQGPQFIFQYYREEENGRGNFPPRFSGLQFPNYSSELNVNALELDDSALYLCASSGDRLYGYTFGSGTRLTVV.

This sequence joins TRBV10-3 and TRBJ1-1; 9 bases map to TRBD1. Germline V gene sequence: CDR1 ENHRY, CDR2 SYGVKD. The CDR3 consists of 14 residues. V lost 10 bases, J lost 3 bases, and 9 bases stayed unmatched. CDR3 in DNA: TGTGCCACCACAGGGGGCGGGAGGGACACTGAAGCTTTCTTT. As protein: CATTGGGRDTEAFF.

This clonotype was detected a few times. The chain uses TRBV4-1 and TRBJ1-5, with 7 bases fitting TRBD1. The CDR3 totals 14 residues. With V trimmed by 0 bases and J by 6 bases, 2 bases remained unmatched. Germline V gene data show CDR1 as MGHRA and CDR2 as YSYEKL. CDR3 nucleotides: TGCGCCAGCAGCCAAGAAGGGGGCGGTCAGCCCCAGCATTTT. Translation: CASSQEGGGQPQHF.

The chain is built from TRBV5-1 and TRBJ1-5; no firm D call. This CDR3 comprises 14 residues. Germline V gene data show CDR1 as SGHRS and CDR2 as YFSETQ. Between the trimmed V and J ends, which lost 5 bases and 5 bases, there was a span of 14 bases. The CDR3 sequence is CASSPGRVDQPQHF. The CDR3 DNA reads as TGCGCCAGCAGTCCAGGACGCGTTGATCAGCCCCAGCATTTT.

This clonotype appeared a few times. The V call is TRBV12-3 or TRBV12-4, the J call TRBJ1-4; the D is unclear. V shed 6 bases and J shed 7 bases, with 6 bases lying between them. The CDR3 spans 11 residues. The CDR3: CASREIEKLFF. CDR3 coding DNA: TGTGCCAGCAGGGAGATTGAAAAACTGTTTTTT.

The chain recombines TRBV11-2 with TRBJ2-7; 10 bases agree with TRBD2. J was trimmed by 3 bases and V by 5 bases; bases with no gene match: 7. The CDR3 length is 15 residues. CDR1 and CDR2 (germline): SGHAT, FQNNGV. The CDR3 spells CASSRGLAVGYEQYF. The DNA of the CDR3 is TGTGCCAGCAGCCGCGGACTAGCGGTCGGCTACGAGCAGTACTTC.

The CDR3: CASSLAEGWSTDTQYF. The CDR3 nucleotides read TGTGCCAGCAGCTTAGCGGAAGGGTGGTCCACAGATACGCAGTATTTT. The chain has TRBV7-9 and TRBJ2-3; D not resolved. The CDR3 has 16 amino acids. Germline V gives CDR1 SEHNR, CDR2 FQNEAQ (reference sequence). Trimming left V 0 bases short and J 2 bases short, with 12 bases between.

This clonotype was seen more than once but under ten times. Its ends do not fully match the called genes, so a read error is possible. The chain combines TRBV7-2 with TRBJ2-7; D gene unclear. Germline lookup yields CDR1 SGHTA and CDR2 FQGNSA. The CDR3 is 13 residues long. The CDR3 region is CASSSNSRSRASF. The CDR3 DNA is TGTGCCAGCAGCTCGAACTCCCGGTCTAGGGCCTCCTTC.

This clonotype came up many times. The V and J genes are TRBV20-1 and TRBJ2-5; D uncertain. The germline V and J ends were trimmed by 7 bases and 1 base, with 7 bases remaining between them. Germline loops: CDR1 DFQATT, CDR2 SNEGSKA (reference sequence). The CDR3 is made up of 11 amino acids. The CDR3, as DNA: TGCAGTGGACAAATCCAAGAGACCCAGTACTTC. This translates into CSGQIQETQYF.

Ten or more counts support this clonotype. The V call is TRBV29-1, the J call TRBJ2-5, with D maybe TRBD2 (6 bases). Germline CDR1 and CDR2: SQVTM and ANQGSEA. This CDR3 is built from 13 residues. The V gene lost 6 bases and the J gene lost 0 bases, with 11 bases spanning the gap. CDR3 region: CSVVEGYQETQYF. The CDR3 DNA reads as TGCAGCGTCGTGGAGGGATACCAAGAGACCCAGTACTTC. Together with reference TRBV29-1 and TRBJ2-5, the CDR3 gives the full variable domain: SAVISQKPSRDICQRGTSLTIQCQVDSQVTMMFWYRQQPGQSLTLIATANQGSEATYESGFVIDKFPISRPNLTFSTLTVSNMSPEDSSIYLCSVVEGYQETQYFGPGTRLLVL.

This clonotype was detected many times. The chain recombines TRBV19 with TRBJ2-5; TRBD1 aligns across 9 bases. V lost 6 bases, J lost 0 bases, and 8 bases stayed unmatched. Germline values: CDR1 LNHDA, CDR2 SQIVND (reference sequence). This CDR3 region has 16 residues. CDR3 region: CASSPDRGFYQETQYF. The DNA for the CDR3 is TGTGCCAGTAGCCCGGACAGGGGTTTTTACCAAGAGACCCAGTACTTC.